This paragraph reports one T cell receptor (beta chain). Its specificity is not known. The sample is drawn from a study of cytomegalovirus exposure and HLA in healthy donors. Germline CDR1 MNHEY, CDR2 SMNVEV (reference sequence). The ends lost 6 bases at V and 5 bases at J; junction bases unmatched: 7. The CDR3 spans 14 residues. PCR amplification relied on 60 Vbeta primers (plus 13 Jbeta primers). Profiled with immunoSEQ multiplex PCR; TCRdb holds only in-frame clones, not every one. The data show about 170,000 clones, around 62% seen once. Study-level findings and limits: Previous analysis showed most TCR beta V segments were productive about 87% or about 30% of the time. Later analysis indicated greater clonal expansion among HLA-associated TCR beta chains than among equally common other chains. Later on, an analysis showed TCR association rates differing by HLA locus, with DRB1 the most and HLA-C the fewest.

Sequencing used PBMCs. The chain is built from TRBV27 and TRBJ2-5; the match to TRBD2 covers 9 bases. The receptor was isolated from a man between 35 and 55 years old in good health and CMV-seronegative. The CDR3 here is CASRLLAGDETQYF. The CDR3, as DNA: TGTGCCAGCAGGCTACTAGCGGGTGACGAGACCCAGTACTTC.